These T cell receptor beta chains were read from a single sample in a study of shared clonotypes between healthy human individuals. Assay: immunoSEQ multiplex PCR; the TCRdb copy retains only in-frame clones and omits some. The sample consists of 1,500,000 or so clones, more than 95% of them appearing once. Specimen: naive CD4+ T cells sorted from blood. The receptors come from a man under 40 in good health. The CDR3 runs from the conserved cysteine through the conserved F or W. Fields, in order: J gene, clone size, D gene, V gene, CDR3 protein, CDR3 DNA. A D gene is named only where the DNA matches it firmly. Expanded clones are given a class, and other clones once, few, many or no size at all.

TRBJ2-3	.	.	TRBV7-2	CASTAWGGIGDTQYF	TGTGCCAGCACCGCATGGGGCGGGATTGGAGATACGCAGTATTTT
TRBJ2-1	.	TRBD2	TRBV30	CAWSAGALAFHEQFF	TGTGCCTGGAGTGCCGGAGCACTAGCGTTCCATGAGCAGTTCTTC
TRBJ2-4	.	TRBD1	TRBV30	CAWAGQGVAKNIQYF	TGTGCCTGGGCTGGACAGGGGGTTGCCAAAAACATTCAGTACTTC
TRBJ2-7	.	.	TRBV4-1	CASSLLPSSYEQYF	TGCGCCAGCAGCCTCCTACCGAGCTCCTACGAGCAGTACTTC
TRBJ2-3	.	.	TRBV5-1	CASSVLGEPDTQYF	TGCGCCAGCAGCGTACTTGGGGAGCCAGATACGCAGTATTTT
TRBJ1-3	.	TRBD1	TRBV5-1	CASSLAATGVTGNTIYF	TGCGCCAGCAGCTTGGCTGCGACAGGGGTGACTGGAAACACCATATATTTT
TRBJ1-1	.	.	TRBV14	CASSQVVTGEAFF	TGTGCCAGCAGCCAAGTAGTTACAGGTGAAGCTTTCTTT
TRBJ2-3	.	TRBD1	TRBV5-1	CASSLADRGLTDTQYF	TGCGCCAGCAGCTTGGCGGACAGGGGGTTAACAGATACGCAGTATTTT
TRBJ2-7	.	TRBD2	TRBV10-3	CAISRLAGGSYEQYF	TGTGCCATCAGTCGACTAGCGGGAGGTTCTTACGAGCAGTACTTC
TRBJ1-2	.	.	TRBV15	CATSRGAYYGYTF	TGTGCCACCAGCCGGGGGGCTTACTATGGCTACACCTTC
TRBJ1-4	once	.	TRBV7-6	CASRAGWTNEKLFF	TGTGCCAGCAGGGCAGGGTGGACTAATGAAAAACTGTTTTTT
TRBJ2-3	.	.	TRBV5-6	CASSLALQSSTDTQYF	TGTGCCAGCAGCTTGGCGCTGCAATCTAGCACAGATACGCAGTATTTT
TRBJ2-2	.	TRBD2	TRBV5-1	CASSLGAGVVGELFF	TGCGCCAGCAGCTTGGGAGCGGGAGTTGTCGGGGAGCTGTTTTTT
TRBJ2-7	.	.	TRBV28	CASKEGLFYEQYF	TGTGCCAGCAAGGAGGGATTATTCTACGAGCAGTACTTC
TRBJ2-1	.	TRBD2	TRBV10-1	CASSESGLAGESYNEQFF	TGCGCCAGCAGTGAGTCTGGACTAGCGGGAGAATCCTACAATGAGCAGTTCTTC
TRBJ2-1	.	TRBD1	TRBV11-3	CASSLGRQGVNEQFF	TGTGCCAGCAGCTTAGGACGTCAGGGGGTGAATGAGCAGTTCTTC
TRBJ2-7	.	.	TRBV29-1	CSVGLDTYEQYF	TGCAGCGTTGGTCTGGACACCTACGAGCAGTACTTC
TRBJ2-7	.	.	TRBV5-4	CASSLAGRGGYEQYF	TGTGCCAGCAGCTTGGCAGGGAGAGGGGGGTACGAGCAGTACTTC
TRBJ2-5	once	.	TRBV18	CASSPSGETQYF	TGTGCCAGCTCACCTTCCGGTGAGACCCAGTACTTC
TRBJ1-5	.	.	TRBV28	CASSFLGQGGNQPQHF	TGTGCCAGCAGTTTCTTAGGGCAGGGCGGCAATCAGCCCCAGCATTTT
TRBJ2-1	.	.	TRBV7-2	CASSTRLVGEQFF	TGTGCCAGCAGCACCCGGCTAGTAGGTGAGCAGTTCTTC
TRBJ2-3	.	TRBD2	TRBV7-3	CASSVGLASTDTQYF	TGTGCCAGCAGCGTCGGACTAGCGAGCACAGATACGCAGTATTTT
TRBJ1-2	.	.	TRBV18	CASSPLREHNYGYTF	TGTGCCAGCTCACCTCTCAGGGAACATAACTATGGCTACACCTTC
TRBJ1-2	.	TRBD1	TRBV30	CAWQGTGSGYTF	TGTGCCTGGCAGGGGACAGGTTCTGGCTACACCTTC
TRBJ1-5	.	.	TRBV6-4	CASSSPGGSNQPQHF	TGTGCCAGCTCGAGTCCCGGGGGCAGCAATCAGCCCCAGCATTTT
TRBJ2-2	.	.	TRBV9	CASNAGPANTGELFF	TGTGCCAGCAACGCGGGGCCTGCGAACACCGGGGAGCTGTTTTTT
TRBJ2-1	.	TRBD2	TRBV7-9	CASSLSGPSGYNEQFF	TGTGCCAGCAGCTTATCCGGGCCTAGCGGATACAATGAGCAGTTCTTC
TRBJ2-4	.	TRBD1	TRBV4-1	CASSHPTGTGGLYF	TGCGCCAGCAGCCATCCAACCGGGACAGGGGGACTGTACTTC
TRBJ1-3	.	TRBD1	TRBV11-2	CASSSTGSPGNTIYF	TGTGCCAGCAGCTCGACAGGGTCTCCTGGAAACACCATATATTTT
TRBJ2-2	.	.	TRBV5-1	CASSFLTGEGSSGELFF	TGCGCCAGCAGCTTCCTCACAGGGGAGGGTTCTTCCGGGGAGCTGTTTTTT
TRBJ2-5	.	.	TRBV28	CASSSPPGVGSGQETQYF	TGTGCCAGCAGTTCACCTCCGGGGGTCGGCAGCGGCCAAGAGACCCAGTACTTC
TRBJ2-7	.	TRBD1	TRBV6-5	CASSRDSIAGEQYF	TGTGCCAGCAGTAGGGACAGTATAGCCGGCGAGCAGTACTTC
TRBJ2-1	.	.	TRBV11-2	CASSLVWGPPGSRNEQFF	TGTGCCAGCAGCTTAGTATGGGGGCCACCCGGGAGTCGAAATGAGCAGTTCTTC
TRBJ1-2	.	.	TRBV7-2	CASSSPVRGGYTF	TGTGCCAGCAGCTCCCCAGTAAGAGGTGGCTACACCTTC
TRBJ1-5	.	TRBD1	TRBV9	CASSPTGGNQPQHF	TGTGCCAGCAGCCCTACAGGGGGCAATCAGCCCCAGCATTTT
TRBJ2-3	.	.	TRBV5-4	CASSLDHRWEPNLPDTQYF	TGTGCCAGCAGCTTAGATCATCGGTGGGAGCCTAATCTGCCAGATACGCAGTATTTT
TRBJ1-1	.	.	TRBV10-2	CASSEVGRTEAFF	TGCGCCAGCAGTGAGGTGGGGAGAACTGAAGCTTTCTTT
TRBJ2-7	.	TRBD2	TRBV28	CASKTGTSGSLYEQYF	TGTGCCAGCAAAACCGGGACTAGCGGGAGTTTGTACGAGCAGTACTTC
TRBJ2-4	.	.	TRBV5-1	CASSRTSALAKNIQYF	TGCGCCAGCAGCCGTACATCTGCTCTAGCCAAAAACATTCAGTACTTC
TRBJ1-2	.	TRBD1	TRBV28	CASSLLWDRENYGYTF	TGTGCCAGCAGTTTATTATGGGACAGGGAGAACTATGGCTACACCTTC
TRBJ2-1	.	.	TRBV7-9	CASSPRVYNEQFF	TGTGCCAGCAGCCCAAGGGTTTACAATGAGCAGTTCTTC
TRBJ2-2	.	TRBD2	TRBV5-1	CASARGTSWDTGELFF	TGCGCCAGCGCAAGGGGGACTAGCTGGGACACCGGGGAGCTGTTTTTT
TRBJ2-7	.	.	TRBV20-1	CSVQGPYEQYF	TGCAGTGTACAGGGCCCCTACGAGCAGTACTTC
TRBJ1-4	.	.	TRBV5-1	CASTLTGTTNEKLFF	TGCGCCAGCACATTAACAGGGACCACTAATGAAAAACTGTTTTTT
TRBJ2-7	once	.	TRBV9	CASSVRGGRAPYEQYF	TGTGCCAGCAGCGTAAGAGGGGGGCGGGCCCCCTACGAGCAGTACTTC
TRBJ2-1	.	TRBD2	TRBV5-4	CASSLVGTSGNEQFF	TGTGCCAGCAGCTTGGTAGGGACTAGCGGCAATGAGCAGTTCTTC
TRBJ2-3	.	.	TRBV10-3	CAISRSDTQYF	TGTGCCATCAGCAGATCAGATACGCAGTATTTT
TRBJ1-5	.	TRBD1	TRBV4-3	CASSQGTGLAGQPQHF	TGCGCCAGCAGCCAAGGGACAGGGCTAGCAGGTCAGCCCCAGCATTTT
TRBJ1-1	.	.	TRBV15	CATRTSGGPTEAFF	TGTGCCACCAGAACCTCTGGGGGCCCCACTGAAGCTTTCTTT
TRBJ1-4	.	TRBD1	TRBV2	CASSESRQGYEKLFF	TGTGCCAGCAGCGAGAGTAGACAGGGGTATGAAAAACTGTTTTTT
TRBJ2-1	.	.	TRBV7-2	CASSLGGARAYNEQFF	TGTGCCAGCAGCTTAGGGGGGGCCCGGGCCTACAATGAGCAGTTCTTC
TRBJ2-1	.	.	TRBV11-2	CASSLGPGINEQFF	TGTGCCAGCAGCTTAGGGCCAGGGATCAATGAGCAGTTCTTC
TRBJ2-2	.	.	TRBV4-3	CASSQVSPESANTGELFF	TGCGCCAGCAGCCAAGTGTCTCCGGAGTCCGCGAACACCGGGGAGCTGTTTTTT
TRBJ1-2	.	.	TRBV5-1	CASSLPTTGSQKAF	TGCGCCAGCAGCTTACCCACTACAGGGTCTCAAAAGGCCTTC